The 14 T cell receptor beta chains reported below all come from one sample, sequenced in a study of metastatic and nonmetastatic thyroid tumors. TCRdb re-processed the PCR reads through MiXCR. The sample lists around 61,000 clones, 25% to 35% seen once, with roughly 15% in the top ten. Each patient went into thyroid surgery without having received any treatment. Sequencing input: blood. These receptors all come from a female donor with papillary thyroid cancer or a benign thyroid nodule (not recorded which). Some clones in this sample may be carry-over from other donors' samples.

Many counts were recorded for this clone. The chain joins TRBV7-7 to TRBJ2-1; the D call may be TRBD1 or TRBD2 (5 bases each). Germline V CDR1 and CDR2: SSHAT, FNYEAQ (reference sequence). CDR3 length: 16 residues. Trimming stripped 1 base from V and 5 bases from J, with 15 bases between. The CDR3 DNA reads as TGTGCCAGCAGCTTAGGCCGGGGATTGGGACACAATGAGCAGTTCTTC. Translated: CASSLGRGLGHNEQFF.

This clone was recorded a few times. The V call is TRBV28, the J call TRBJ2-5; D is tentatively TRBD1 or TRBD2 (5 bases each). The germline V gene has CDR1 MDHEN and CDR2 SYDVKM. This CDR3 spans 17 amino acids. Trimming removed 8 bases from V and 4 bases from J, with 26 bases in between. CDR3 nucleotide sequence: TGTGCCAGCGGCCCTTTTGGCCGGGGCAGGAAGGCAGAGACCCAGTACTTC. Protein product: CASGPFGRGRKAETQYF.

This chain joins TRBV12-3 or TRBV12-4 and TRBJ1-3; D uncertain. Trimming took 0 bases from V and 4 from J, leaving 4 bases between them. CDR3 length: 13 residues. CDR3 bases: TGTGCCAGCAGTTTAGCTCGAGGAAACACCATATATTTT. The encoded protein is CASSLARGNTIYF.

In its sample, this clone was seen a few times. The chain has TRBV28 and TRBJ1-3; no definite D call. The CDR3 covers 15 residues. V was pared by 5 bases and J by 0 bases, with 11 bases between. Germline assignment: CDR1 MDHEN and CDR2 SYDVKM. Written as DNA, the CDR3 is TGTGCCAGCAGTAAGACCCCGGTCTCTGGAAACACCATATATTTT. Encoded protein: CASSKTPVSGNTIYF.

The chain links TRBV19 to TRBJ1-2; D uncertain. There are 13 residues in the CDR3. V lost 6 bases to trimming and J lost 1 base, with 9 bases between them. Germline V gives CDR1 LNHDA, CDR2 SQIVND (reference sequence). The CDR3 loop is CASRTTDNYGYTF. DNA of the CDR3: TGTGCCAGTAGGACAACGGATAACTATGGCTACACCTTC. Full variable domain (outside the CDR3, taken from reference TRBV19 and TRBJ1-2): DGGITQSPKYLFRKEGQNVTLSCEQNLNHDAMYWYRQDPGQGLRLIYYSQIVNDFQKGDIAEGYSVSREKKESFPLTVTSAQKNPTAFYLCASRTTDNYGYTFGSGTRLTVV.

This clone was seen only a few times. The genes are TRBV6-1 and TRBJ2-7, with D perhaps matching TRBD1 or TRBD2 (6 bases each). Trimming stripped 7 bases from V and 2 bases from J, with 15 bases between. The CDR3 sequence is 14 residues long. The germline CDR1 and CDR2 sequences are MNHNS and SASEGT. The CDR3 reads CASTPEGGPYEQYF. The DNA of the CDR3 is TGTGCCAGCACCCCGGAGGGGGGCCCCTACGAGCAGTACTTC.

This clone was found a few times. CDR3 DNA: TGTGCCACCAGTGGAGGGGATGGCTACACCTTC. Translating gives CATSGGDGYTF. V gene TRBV24-1 combines with J gene TRBJ1-2; D is perhaps TRBD1 (5 bases). V was shortened by 5 bases and J by 6 bases, with 6 bases between the two germline ends. Germline V CDR1 and CDR2: KGHDR, SFDVKD. The CDR3 is 11 amino acids.

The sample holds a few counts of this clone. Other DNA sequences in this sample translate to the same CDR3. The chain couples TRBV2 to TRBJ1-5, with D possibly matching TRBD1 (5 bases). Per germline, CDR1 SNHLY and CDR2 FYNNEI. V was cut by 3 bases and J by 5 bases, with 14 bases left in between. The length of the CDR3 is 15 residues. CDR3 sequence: CASSDGQGAYQPQHF. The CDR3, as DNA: TGTGCCAGCAGTGATGGGCAGGGAGCCTATCAGCCCCAGCATTTT.

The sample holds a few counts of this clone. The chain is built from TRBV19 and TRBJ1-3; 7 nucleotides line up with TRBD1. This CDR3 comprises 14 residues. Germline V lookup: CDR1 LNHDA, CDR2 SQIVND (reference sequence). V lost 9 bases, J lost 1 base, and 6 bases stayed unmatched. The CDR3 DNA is TGTGCCAGCCGACAGGGAGGTTCTGGAAACACCATATATTTT. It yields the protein CASRQGGSGNTIYF.

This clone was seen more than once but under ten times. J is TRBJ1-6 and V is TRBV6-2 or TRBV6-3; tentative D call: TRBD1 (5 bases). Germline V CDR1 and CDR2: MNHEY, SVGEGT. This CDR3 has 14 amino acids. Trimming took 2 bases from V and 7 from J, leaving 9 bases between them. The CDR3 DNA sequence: TGTGCCAGCAGTTACGACGGGACCAATTCACCCCTCCACTTT. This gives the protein CASSYDGTNSPLHF.

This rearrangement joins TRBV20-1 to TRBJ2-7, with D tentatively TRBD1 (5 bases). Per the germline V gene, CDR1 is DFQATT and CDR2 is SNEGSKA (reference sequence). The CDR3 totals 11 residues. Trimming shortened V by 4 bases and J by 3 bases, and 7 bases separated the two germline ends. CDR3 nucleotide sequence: TGCAGTGCTAATAGGGGCTACGAGCAGTACTTC. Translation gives CSANRGYEQYF.

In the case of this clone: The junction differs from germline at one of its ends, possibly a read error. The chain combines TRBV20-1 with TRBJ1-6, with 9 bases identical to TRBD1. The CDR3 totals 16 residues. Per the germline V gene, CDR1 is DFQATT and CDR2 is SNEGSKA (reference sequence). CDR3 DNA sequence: TGCAGTGCTAGACTCAACAGGGGGCTGTATAGTTCACCCCTCCACTTT. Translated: CSARLNRGLYSSPLHF.

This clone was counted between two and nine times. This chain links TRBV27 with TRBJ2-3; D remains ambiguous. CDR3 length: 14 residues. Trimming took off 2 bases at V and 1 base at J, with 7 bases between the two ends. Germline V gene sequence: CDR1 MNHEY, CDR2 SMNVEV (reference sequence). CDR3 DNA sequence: TGTGCCAGCAGTTTAGGGCTAGGCACAGATACGCAGTATTTT. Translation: CASSLGLGTDTQYF.

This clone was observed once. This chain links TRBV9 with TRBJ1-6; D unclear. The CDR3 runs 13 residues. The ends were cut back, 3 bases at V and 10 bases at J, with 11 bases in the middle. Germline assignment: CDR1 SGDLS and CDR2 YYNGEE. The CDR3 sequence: CASSEEPESPLHF. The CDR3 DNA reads TGTGCCAGCAGCGAAGAACCAGAATCACCCCTCCACTTT.